The 16 T cell receptor beta chains listed next were all sequenced from one sample in a study of siplizumab effects on memory and regulatory T cells. Generated by immunoSEQ multiplex PCR, the TCRdb table keeps only in-frame clones and is missing some. In the table there are roughly 100,000 clones, approximately 90% of which are singletons. The sample comprised CD4+ T cells sorted from blood. Receptor source: a human donor in good health.

This rearrangement joins TRBV7-3 to TRBJ1-2; the D gene is possibly TRBD1 (5 bases). CDR3 size: 15 residues. From germline, CDR1 is SGHTA and CDR2 FQGTGA. With 5 bases removed from V and 6 bases from J, the gap between germline ends came to 19 bases. CDR3 nucleotide sequence: TGTGCCAGCAGCCTCGGGGGAACGCTGCCTCATGGCTACACCTTC. Translated: CASSLGGTLPHGYTF.

The CDR3 nucleotides are TGCGCCAGCAGCATTACAAGCGGGAACACTGAAGCTTTCTTT. Protein product: CASSITSGNTEAFF. This chain joins TRBV5-1 and TRBJ1-1, with D hard to call. The CDR3 consists of 14 residues. V shed 4 bases and J shed 1 base, with 11 bases lying between them. The germline V gene has CDR1 SGHRS and CDR2 YFSETQ.

The CDR3 protein is CASRPRSINQPQHF. The CDR3, as DNA: TGTGCCAGCAGACCGAGATCGATAAATCAGCCCCAGCATTTT. This sequence joins TRBV27 and TRBJ1-5; no reliable D call. The CDR3 runs to 14 residues. Per germline, CDR1 MNHEY and CDR2 SMNVEV (reference sequence). Trimming took 6 bases from V and 4 from J, leaving 13 bases between them.

The rearrangement joins TRBV28 to TRBJ1-1; D is undetermined. Per germline, CDR1 MDHEN and CDR2 SYDVKM. The CDR3 consists of 13 residues. Trimming left V 6 bases short and J 1 base short, with 9 bases between. The CDR3 spells CASSERRNTEAFF. The CDR3 nucleotides read TGTGCCAGCAGCGAGCGGAGGAACACTGAAGCTTTCTTT.

The CDR3: CASSVMLAEIYNEQFF. The CDR3 bases are TGTGCCAGCAGTGTTATGCTAGCGGAGATATACAATGAGCAGTTCTTC. The chain joins TRBV2 to TRBJ2-1, with TRBD2 matching 7 bases. Germline V CDR1 and CDR2: SNHLY, FYNNEI. CDR3 length: 16 amino acids. V shed 4 bases, J shed 4 bases, and the junction held 10 bases outside the gene matches.

The sample holds one count of this clone. The rearrangement links TRBV19 to TRBJ1-3; 7 bases fit TRBD1. CDR1 is LNHDA, CDR2 SQIVND, per germline (reference sequence). V was clipped by 6 bases and J by 4 bases; unmatched bases: 9. The CDR3 has 15 amino acids. In nucleotides, the CDR3 is TGTGCCAGTAGACGTAACACAGGGGACGGAAACACCATATATTTT. This encodes CASRRNTGDGNTIYF.

The V call is TRBV6-1, the J call TRBJ1-1; D not resolved. Germline V gene data show CDR1 as MNHNS and CDR2 as SASEGT. The CDR3 length is 14 residues. Between the trimmed V and J ends, which lost 2 bases and 1 base, there was a span of 8 bases. The CDR3 spells CASSETPWNTEAFF. The DNA of the CDR3 is TGTGCCAGCAGTGAAACGCCATGGAACACTGAAGCTTTCTTT.

The chain links TRBV10-1 to TRBJ2-3; D call uncertain. The CDR3 runs 13 residues. Trimming stripped 6 bases from V and 1 base from J, with 8 bases between. From germline, CDR1 is WNHNN and CDR2 SYGVQD (reference sequence). This CDR3 reads CASSPRGTDTQYF. In DNA, the CDR3 is TGCGCCAGCAGCCCACGGGGCACAGATACGCAGTATTTT.

The chain is built from TRBV18 and TRBJ2-1, with TRBD1 matching 9 bases. CDR3 length: 16 residues. CDR1 KGHSH and CDR2 LQKENI come from the germline V gene. Losses at the gene ends were 6 bases for V and 6 bases for J; bases not matched to a gene: 12. CDR3 nucleotide sequence: TGTGCCAGCTCCCAACAGGGGGCGCGGAGCGGCAATGAGCAGTTCTTC. It yields the protein CASSQQGARSGNEQFF.

The J gene is TRBJ1-1, the V gene TRBV5-1, with 8 bases lining up with TRBD1. Germline V lookup: CDR1 SGHRS, CDR2 YFSETQ. This CDR3 comprises 14 residues. V shed 0 bases and J 4 bases; nucleotides not matched to a gene: 2. The CDR3 loop is CASSLVTGATEAFF. The CDR3 DNA follows: TGCGCCAGCAGCTTGGTGACAGGGGCCACTGAAGCTTTCTTT.

This clone was detected once. The chain joins TRBV9 to TRBJ1-2; 7 bases map to TRBD1. The germline V gene has CDR1 SGDLS and CDR2 YYNGEE. CDR3 length: 12 amino acids. The V segment lost 6 bases and the J segment 8 bases; nucleotides outside the gene matches: 7. CDR3 bases: TGTGCCAGCACCAGGACAGGTCTCGGCTACACCTTC. This gives the protein CASTRTGLGYTF. Drawing the rest from reference TRBV9 and TRBJ1-2, the complete variable domain is DSGVTQTPKHLITATGQRVTLRCSPRSGDLSVYWYQQSLDQGLQFLIQYYNGEERAKGNILERFSAQQFPDLHSELNLSSLELGDSALYFCASTRTGLGYTFGSGTRLTVV.

The sample holds one count of this clone. The genes are TRBV7-3 and TRBJ2-1, with D uncertain. Trimming shortened V by 1 base and J by 9 bases, and 4 bases separated the two germline ends. CDR1 and CDR2 (germline): SGHTA, FQGTGA. The CDR3 is 11 residues long. In DNA form, the CDR3 reads TGTGCCAGCAGCTTAAAGAGTGAGCAGTTCTTC. Protein product: CASSLKSEQFF.

The V and J genes are TRBV10-2 and TRBJ2-3; 9 bases are shared with TRBD2. This CDR3 comprises 14 residues. Germline-derived CDR1 and CDR2 are WSHSY and SAAADI. The ends lost 6 bases at V and 6 bases at J; junction bases unmatched: 7. The CDR3 spells CASRGLAYLDTQYF. CDR3 nucleotides: TGCGCCAGCAGGGGACTAGCTTATTTGGATACGCAGTATTTT.

The chain recombines TRBV11-2 with TRBJ1-5; D not resolved. The V gene lost 2 bases and the J gene lost 4 bases, with 12 bases spanning the gap. The CDR3 contains 15 residues. CDR1 is SGHAT, CDR2 FQNNGV, per germline. The CDR3 loop reads CASSLMRVTNQPQHF. CDR3 DNA sequence: TGTGCCAGCAGCTTAATGAGGGTTACGAATCAGCCCCAGCATTTT.

The chain joins TRBV6-5 to TRBJ2-2; D ambiguous. Trimming left V 7 bases short and J 4 bases short, with 13 bases between. CDR3 length: 14 amino acids. Germline lookup yields CDR1 MNHEY and CDR2 SVGAGI. In DNA form, the CDR3 reads TGTGCCAGCAAGAAGGCCGCCCGCACCGGGGAGCTGTTTTTT. This gives the protein CASKKAARTGELFF.

CDR3 sequence reads: CASGSGNYEQYF. The CDR3 bases are TGTGCTAGTGGTTCGGGAAACTACGAGCAGTACTTC. The rearrangement joins TRBV12-5 to TRBJ2-7; D perhaps matches TRBD2 (5 bases). The germline CDR1 and CDR2 sequences are LGHNT and FRNRAP. V was pared by 4 bases and J by 3 bases, with 7 bases between. The CDR3 is made up of 12 amino acids.